This TCR beta chain was captured by sequencing in a study of T cell repertoires in cytomegalovirus infection. V was shortened by 5 bases and J by 12 bases, with 14 bases between the two germline ends. The CDR3 consists of 12 residues. Regarding this clonotype: Its antigen is currently unknown.

Study results and limitations: Public TCR beta family frequency separated CMV-and-HLA carriers, including in an independent cohort. HLA-C-restricted CMV-specific TCR beta clonotypes were dominant in the ex vivo response.

Each CDR3 protein is one row after TCRdb ran MiXCR on the reads. The sample records a few hundred thousand distinct CDR3 sequences, about a sixth being singletons. The sequence came from a human donor in good health (CMV status not recorded). Some clones in this sample may be carry-over from other donors' samples. Sequencing input: CD8+ T cells from PBMCs. The V gene is TRBV12-3 or TRBV12-4, the J gene TRBJ2-1, with D perhaps assigned TRBD1 or TRBD2 (5 bases each). CDR3 loop: CASSPTTGGQFF. CDR3 nucleotide sequence: TGTGCCAGCAGTCCCACAACTGGGGGGCAGTTCTTC.